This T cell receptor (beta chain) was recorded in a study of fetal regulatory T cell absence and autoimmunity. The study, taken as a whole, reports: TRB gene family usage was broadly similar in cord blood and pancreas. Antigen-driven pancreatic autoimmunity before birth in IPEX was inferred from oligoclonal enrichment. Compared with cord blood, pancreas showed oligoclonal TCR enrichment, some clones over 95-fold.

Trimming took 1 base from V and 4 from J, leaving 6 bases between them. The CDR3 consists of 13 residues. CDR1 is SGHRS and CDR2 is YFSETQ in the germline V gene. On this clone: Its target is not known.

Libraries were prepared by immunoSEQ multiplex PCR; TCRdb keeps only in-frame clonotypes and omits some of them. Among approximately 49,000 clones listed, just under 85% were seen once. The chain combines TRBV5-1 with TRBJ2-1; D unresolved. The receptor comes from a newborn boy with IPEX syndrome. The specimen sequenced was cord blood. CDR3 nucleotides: TGCGCCAGCAGCTTGTATTCGTACAATGAGCAGTTCTTC. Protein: CASSLYSYNEQFF.